This TCR beta chain is drawn from a study of blood T cell repertoires in COVID-19. Study information: Whether acute or convalescent, the COVID-19 samples came from the United States, Italy and Spain.

The ends lost 1 base at V and 2 bases at J; junction bases unmatched: 2. The CDR3 runs to 15 residues. Per the germline V gene, CDR1 is SEHNR and CDR2 is FQNEAQ (reference sequence). TCRdb keeps only in-frame clones here, not all; method: immunoSEQ multiplex PCR. This repertoire shows under 95,000 clones, approximately 90% found once; its top ten account for around 3.9%. This sequence was found in a woman between 50 and 59 years old in a cohort sampled during active COVID-19. Sequencing input: peripheral blood. The rearrangement uses TRBV7-9 and TRBJ2-7; 10 bases agree with TRBD2. CDR3 bases: TGTGCCAGCAGCTTAGGACTAGCGGGCACCTACGAGCAGTACTTC. It translates to CASSLGLAGTYEQYF. Full variable domain (rest looked up from reference TRBV7-9 and TRBJ2-7): DTGVSQNPRHKITKRGQNVTFRCDPISEHNRLYWYRQTLGQGPEFLTYFQNEAQLEKSRLLSDRFSAERPKGSFSTLEIQRTEQGDSAMYLCASSLGLAGTYEQYFGPGTRLTVT.